This TCR beta chain was profiled in a study of regulatory T cells in long-lasting Graves disease. Libraries of TCR beta came from iRepertoire HTBI primers plus Arm-PCR of CDR3 regions. One entry per CDR3 protein, called by TCRdb with MiXCR from the multiplex PCR reads. Among around 450,000 distinct CDR3 sequences listed, 16% were seen once. Unmatched junction bases numbered 17, after V lost 5 bases and J lost 9 bases. The CDR3 is made up of 17 amino acids. Germline V lookup: CDR1 SEHNR, CDR2 FQNEAQ (reference sequence). Indicated time point: newly diagnosed GD, antithyroid drugs for less than 3 months. Extracted RNA from PBMCs served as the source of the TCR library. The same data also contributed to another study, on T cells in Graves' hyperthyroidism and ophthalmopathy. That source notes: Graves' hyperthyroidism was deemed stable absent ophthalmopathy progression within 18 months. Blood samples included most of the expanded thyroid clonotypes exceeding 0.001.

The rearrangement joins TRBV7-9 to TRBJ2-1; 9 nucleotides match TRBD2. The receptor comes from a middle-aged man with Graves disease. The material was peripheral blood mononuclear cells (PBMCs), obtained at new diagnosis, from a patient treated with antithyroid drugs. The CDR3 DNA is TGTGCCAGCAGCCCACCCAATAAAATAGCGGGAGTTTTTGAGCAGTTCTTC. Amino acid sequence: CASSPPNKIAGVFEQFF.